This T cell receptor beta chain stems from a study of blood T cell repertoires in COVID-19. Study summary: Material from acute and convalescent COVID-19 was sourced from the United States, Italy and Spain. Sample material is recorded as cDNA or gDNA derived from T cells, B-cell-depleted T cells, or PBMCs.

Sequenced by immunoSEQ multiplex PCR; TCRdb stores in-frame clones only, minus some. The sample lists 200,000 to 250,000 clones, around 88% seen once, with 1.5% in the top ten. With 8 bases clipped from V and 6 bases from J, the junction kept 6 bases outside the gene matches. This CDR3 region has 14 residues. Germline V CDR1 and CDR2: ENHRY, SYGVKD. The sequence was collected from a man aged 18 to 29 with active or convalescent COVID-19. This chain uses TRBV10-3 with TRBJ2-2; TRBD1 aligns across 10 bases. Sequences were obtained from peripheral blood. CDR3 residues: CAISGTGVAGELFF. In DNA form, the CDR3 reads TGTGCCATCTCCGGGACAGGGGTCGCCGGGGAGCTGTTTTTT.